The 29 T cell receptor beta chains reported below all come from one sample, sequenced in a study of identical twins. One entry per CDR3 protein results from TCRdb running MiXCR on the 5' RACE reads. Among roughly 500,000 distinct CDR3 sequences, approximately 22% were seen once, and the ten largest hold about 0.93%. This sample also appeared in a second study, on T cells expressing NK-cell markers.

The specimen was CD4+ T cells sorted from blood. The receptors were sampled from a woman aged 18 to 35 in good health.

V and J are TRBV12-3 or TRBV12-4 and TRBJ1-5; D gene uncertain. The V end lost 4 bases, the J end lost 5 bases, and 9 bases lay between the germline ends. The CDR3 sequence is 13 residues long. CDR3 nucleotides: TGTGCCAGCAGTTCTAGAAACGATCAGCCCCAGCATTTT. Amino acids: CASSSRNDQPQHF.

The table lists this clonotype with many counts. This chain connects TRBV4-2 to TRBJ2-2, with D possibly matching TRBD1 (6 bases). Germline-derived CDR1 and CDR2 are LGHNA and YNFKEQ. V shed 4 bases and J shed 0 bases, with 9 bases lying between them. The CDR3 spans 15 residues. In DNA, the CDR3 is TGTGCCAGCAGCCTAGGGGGACCGAACACCGGGGAGCTGTTTTTT. Its translation: CASSLGGPNTGELFF.

The chain has TRBV10-2 and TRBJ2-5; tentative D call: TRBD2 (5 bases). This CDR3 region has 13 residues. Deletions cut 3 bases from V and 5 bases from J, with 10 bases between. Germline values: CDR1 WSHSY, CDR2 SAAADI. The CDR3 spells CASSEPGGETQYF. In DNA, the CDR3 is TGCGCCAGCAGTGAACCTGGCGGGGAGACCCAGTACTTC.

The CDR3 region has the DNA TGCAGTGCTAGAGATCTACTAGCGGGTACCAATGAGCAGTTCTTC. Residues: CSARDLLAGTNEQFF. The chain couples TRBV20-1 to TRBJ2-1, with 9 bases lining up with TRBD2. With 0 bases clipped from V and 6 bases from J, the junction kept 6 bases outside the gene matches. The germline gives CDR1 DFQATT, CDR2 SNEGSKA (reference sequence). The CDR3 totals 15 residues.

The gene calls are TRBV11-1 and TRBJ2-7; weak D call: TRBD1 (6 bases). Germline V CDR1 and CDR2: SGHAT, FQDESV (reference sequence). This CDR3 comprises 14 residues. V was trimmed by 1 base and J by 2 bases, leaving 9 bases between them. CDR3 in amino acids: CASSLGRTAYEQYF. CDR3 bases: TGTGCCAGCAGCTTAGGTAGGACAGCCTACGAGCAGTACTTC. The full variable domain, in which reference TRBV11-1 and TRBJ2-7 provide the parts outside the CDR3, is EAEVAQSPRYKITEKSQAVAFWCDPISGHATLYWYRQILGQGPELLVQFQDESVVDDSQLPKDRFSAERLKGVDSTLKIQPAELGDSAMYLCASSLGRTAYEQYFGPGTRLTVT.

This clonotype was detected a few times. CDR3 amino acids: CASSPRGSAYNEQFF. The CDR3 DNA follows: TGTGCCAGCAGCCCACGAGGGTCGGCCTACAATGAGCAGTTCTTC. The chain uses TRBV7-9 and TRBJ2-1, with a weak D call TRBD2 (5 bases). Germline lookup yields CDR1 SEHNR and CDR2 FQNEAQ (reference sequence). The CDR3 is 15 residues long. V lost 5 bases and J lost 2, with 13 bases in between.

A few counts support this clonotype. The rearrangement joins TRBV20-1 to TRBJ2-3; tentatively, D is TRBD2 (5 bases). V was trimmed by 3 bases and J by 2 bases, leaving 9 bases between them. The CDR3 runs 13 residues. Germline CDR1 reads DFQATT; CDR2 reads SNEGSKA (reference sequence). The DNA for the CDR3 is TGCAGTGCTAGCGGGGAAGTCACAGATACGCAGTATTTT. Amino acids: CSASGEVTDTQYF.

The CDR3 DNA follows: TGTGCCAGCAGCGTAGCCCCAGGGCCAAGTTCACCCCTCCACTTT. It yields the protein CASSVAPGPSSPLHF. J is TRBJ1-6 and V is TRBV9; perhaps TRBD1 as D (5 bases). Germline loops: CDR1 SGDLS, CDR2 YYNGEE. Trimming took off 0 bases at V and 9 bases at J, with 13 bases between the two ends. This CDR3 is built from 15 residues.

The rearrangement joins TRBV6-2 or TRBV6-3 to TRBJ2-1; the D gene is possibly TRBD1 (5 bases). The germline V gene has CDR1 MNHEY and CDR2 SVGEGT. V shed 6 bases and J shed 4 bases, with 10 bases lying between them. The CDR3 covers 13 residues. The CDR3 DNA reads TGTGCCAGCAGAACAGGACGGTACAATGAGCAGTTCTTC. Amino acid sequence: CASRTGRYNEQFF.

The table lists this clonotype with a few counts. The CDR3 DNA follows: TGCAGCGTTGTAGGACTCAACACAGATACGCAGTATTTT. Amino acid sequence: CSVVGLNTDTQYF. V usage is TRBV29-1 and J usage is TRBJ2-3; D is perhaps TRBD2 (5 bases). Germline CDR1 is SQVTM and CDR2 is ANQGSEA. The CDR3 has 13 residues. Deletions cut 4 bases from V and 2 bases from J, with 10 bases between.

The count of this clonotype is one. The V gene is TRBV3-1, the J gene TRBJ2-7, with 9 bases fitting TRBD2. Looked up from germline, CDR1 is LGHDT and CDR2 is YNNKEL (reference sequence). The CDR3 is 11 residues long. J gave up 5 bases and V 11 bases, and 4 bases lay outside the gene matches. The CDR3: CASGLANEQYF. CDR3 bases: TGTGCCTCGGGACTAGCTAACGAGCAGTACTTC.

This clonotype occurred a few times. The rearrangement joins TRBV18 to TRBJ1-2; 8 positions match TRBD1. V dropped 1 base and J dropped 6; count of bases not matched to a gene: 4. The CDR3 consists of 14 residues. The germline CDR1 and CDR2 sequences are KGHSH and LQKENI. The CDR3 here is CASSPQTGADGYTF. In DNA form, the CDR3 reads TGTGCCAGCTCACCACAGACAGGGGCGGATGGCTACACCTTC.

The CDR3 region is CSASDPNTEAFF. DNA of the CDR3: TGCAGTGCTAGCGATCCGAACACTGAAGCTTTCTTT. The chain links TRBV20-1 to TRBJ1-1; D gene unclear. V lost 3 bases and J 1 base, leaving 6 bases between the germline ends. The germline V gene has CDR1 DFQATT and CDR2 SNEGSKA (reference sequence). The CDR3 extends over 12 amino acids.

This clonotype was observed a handful of times. This chain joins TRBV18 and TRBJ2-5; possibly TRBD1 or TRBD2 for D (6 bases each). The CDR3 has 16 residues. Germline CDR1 and CDR2: KGHSH and LQKENI. V shed 3 bases and J shed 3 bases, with 17 bases lying between them. The CDR3 coding sequence is TGTGCCAGCTCACCCCGTACGGGGGCCACCAAAGAGACCCAGTACTTC. Amino acids: CASSPRTGATKETQYF. Drawing the rest from reference TRBV18 and TRBJ2-5, the complete variable domain is NAGVMQNPRHLVRRRGQEARLRCSPMKGHSHVYWYRQLPEEGLKFMVYLQKENIIDESGMPKERFSAEFPKEGPSILRIQQVVRGDSAAYFCASSPRTGATKETQYFGPGTRLLVL.

This chain connects TRBV11-2 to TRBJ2-3; 8 nucleotides line up with TRBD1. This CDR3 comprises 13 residues. Trimming removed 6 bases from V and 4 bases from J; junction bases left unmatched: 3. Germline loops: CDR1 SGHAT, CDR2 FQNNGV. The CDR3 spells CASRGQGADTQYF. In DNA form, the CDR3 reads TGTGCCAGCAGAGGACAGGGTGCAGATACGCAGTATTTT.

This clonotype has a handful of counts. The chain employs TRBV6-4 and TRBJ2-7; D remains ambiguous. This CDR3 region has 15 residues. Trimming removed 8 bases at V and 6 bases at J, with 23 bases between. Germline CDR1 is MRHNA and CDR2 is SNTAGT. The CDR3 DNA is TGTGCCAGCGTCCCTCCCCTGGAACTTAACGCCGAGCAGTACTTC. It encodes CASVPPLELNAEQYF.

Only a few counts were recorded for this clonotype. The J gene is TRBJ1-1, the V gene TRBV14; tentatively, D is TRBD1 (5 bases). Trimming removed 3 bases at V and 3 bases at J, with 14 bases between. Germline V gives CDR1 SGHDN, CDR2 FVKESK. This CDR3 spans 15 amino acids. The CDR3 here is CASSQAGFGYTEAFF. DNA for the CDR3: TGTGCCAGCAGCCAGGCAGGGTTCGGGTACACTGAAGCTTTCTTT.

This clonotype came up many times. The rearrangement uses TRBV15 and TRBJ1-1, with D possibly TRBD1 on 5 matching bases. Germline CDR1 LNHNV, CDR2 YYDKDF (reference sequence). The CDR3 sequence is 15 residues long. V lost 7 bases and J lost 7, with 22 bases in between. For the CDR3, the DNA is TGTGCCACCACCTCTTTTTGGGGGGGAGCCGGTGAAGCTTTCTTT. Translation: CATTSFWGGAGEAFF.

The sample holds a few counts of this clonotype. The rearrangement joins TRBV7-9 to TRBJ1-6; TRBD1 aligns across 11 bases. There are 15 residues in the CDR3. Germline V gene lookup returns CDR1 SEHNR and CDR2 FQNEAQ (reference sequence). J gave up 10 bases and V 4 bases, and 6 bases lay outside the gene matches. CDR3 coding DNA: TGTGCCAGCAGCTCCGGGACAGGGGGTAACTCACCCCTCCACTTT. Protein product: CASSSGTGGNSPLHF.

This clonotype was found a few times. This chain joins TRBV20-1 and TRBJ2-5; D unresolved. The germline V and J ends were trimmed by 0 bases and 2 bases, with 10 bases remaining between them. Looked up from germline, CDR1 is DFQATT and CDR2 is SNEGSKA (reference sequence). CDR3 length: 14 amino acids. CDR3 loop: CSARDLTVQETQYF. The CDR3 coding sequence is TGCAGTGCTAGAGATTTAACTGTACAAGAGACCCAGTACTTC.

Only a few counts were recorded for this clonotype. J is TRBJ2-2 and V is TRBV20-1, with 7 bases identical to TRBD1. V was clipped by 2 bases and J by 4 bases; unmatched bases: 10. Germline V lookup: CDR1 DFQATT, CDR2 SNEGSKA (reference sequence). The CDR3 consists of 16 residues. The CDR3 nucleotides read TGCAGTGCTAGACCGACAGGGTCACTTGGCACCGGGGAGCTGTTTTTT. Its protein product is CSARPTGSLGTGELFF.

This clonotype has only a few counts. This CDR3 is CASSLEYSVTEAFF. The DNA for the CDR3 is TGTGCCAGCAGCTTAGAATACTCGGTCACTGAAGCTTTCTTT. The chain combines TRBV7-2 with TRBJ1-1; D unclear. V lost 1 base to trimming and J lost 4 bases, with 10 bases between them. Germline-derived CDR1 and CDR2 are SGHTA and FQGNSA. The CDR3 extends over 14 amino acids. The whole variable domain, remainder taken from reference TRBV7-2 and TRBJ1-1, is GAGVSQSPSNKVTEKGKDVELRCDPISGHTALYWYRQSLGQGLEFLIYFQGNSAPDKSGLPSDRFSAERTGGSVSTLTIQRTQQEDSAVYLCASSLEYSVTEAFFGQGTRLTVV.

In its sample, this clonotype was seen a few times. The chain recombines TRBV5-1 with TRBJ2-7, with D perhaps assigned TRBD1 or TRBD2 (5 bases each). Looked up from germline, CDR1 is SGHRS and CDR2 is YFSETQ. The CDR3 has 15 residues. Trimming took off 4 bases at V and 6 bases at J, with 20 bases between the two ends. In DNA form, the CDR3 reads TGCGCCAGCAGCCCTGACGGGACGCAACTACCCGAGCAGTACTTC. It translates to CASSPDGTQLPEQYF. Drawing the rest from reference TRBV5-1 and TRBJ2-7, the complete variable domain is KAGVTQTPRYLIKTRGQQVTLSCSPISGHRSVSWYQQTPGQGLQFLFEYFSETQRNKGNFPGRFSGRQFSNSRSEMNVSTLELGDSALYLCASSPDGTQLPEQYFGPGTRLTVT.

The rearrangement uses TRBV5-1 and TRBJ2-3; TRBD2 agrees at 8 bases. CDR3 length: 16 amino acids. CDR1 is SGHRS and CDR2 is YFSETQ in the germline V gene. V was clipped by 2 bases and J by 0 bases; unmatched bases: 5. The chain's CDR3 is CASSFVLAASTDTQYF. The CDR3 DNA is TGCGCCAGCAGCTTCGTACTAGCGGCTAGCACAGATACGCAGTATTTT.

This clonotype was detected a few times. The chain has TRBV29-1 and TRBJ1-3; tentative D call: TRBD1 (6 bases). The CDR3 consists of 12 residues. Trimming took 4 bases from V and 8 from J, leaving 12 bases between them. In germline, CDR1 is SQVTM, CDR2 ANQGSEA. As DNA, the CDR3 is TGCAGCGTTGCACAACAGGGAGACACCATATATTTT. The encoded protein is CSVAQQGDTIYF.

The V gene is TRBV7-9, the J gene TRBJ1-1; 9 positions agree with TRBD1. The germline V gene has CDR1 SEHNR and CDR2 FQNEAQ (reference sequence). V gave up 1 base and J gave up 0 bases; unmatched junction bases: 3. The length of the CDR3 is 16 residues. CDR3 nucleotide sequence: TGTGCCAGCAGCTTAGGGGACAGGGCCATGAACACTGAAGCTTTCTTT. Its translation is CASSLGDRAMNTEAFF.

The chain recombines TRBV10-3 with TRBJ2-3; a weak D match, TRBD2 (6 bases). Germline V gene lookup returns CDR1 ENHRY and CDR2 SYGVKD. This CDR3 is 15 amino acids long. V was shortened by 3 bases and J by 4 bases, with 14 bases between the two germline ends. CDR3 sequence reads: CAISDRQGGADTQYF. DNA for the CDR3: TGTGCCATCAGTGACCGGCAGGGAGGCGCAGATACGCAGTATTTT.

The chain uses TRBV9 and TRBJ2-1; 10 bases agree with TRBD2. CDR3 length: 15 residues. J lost 8 bases, V lost 4 bases, and 9 bases had no gene match. The germline gives CDR1 SGDLS, CDR2 YYNGEE. CDR3 coding DNA: TGTGCCAGCAGCACACCGGGACTAGCGAGCCATGAGCAGTTCTTC. This encodes CASSTPGLASHEQFF.

V usage is TRBV7-2 and J usage is TRBJ2-3; 15 positions match TRBD2. The CDR3 has 16 residues. V was pared by 5 bases and J by 11 bases, with 11 bases of the junction left unmatched. Per germline, CDR1 SGHTA and CDR2 FQGNSA. The CDR3, as DNA: TGTGCCAGCAGCCCCGGGGGGGGACTAGCGGGGGGCCAGCAGTATTTT. Residues: CASSPGGGLAGGQQYF. The whole variable domain, filled in from reference TRBV7-2 and TRBJ2-3, reads GAGVSQSPSNKVTEKGKDVELRCDPISGHTALYWYRQSLGQGLEFLIYFQGNSAPDKSGLPSDRFSAERTGGSVSTLTIQRTQQEDSAVYLCASSPGGGLAGGQQYFGPGTRLTVL.